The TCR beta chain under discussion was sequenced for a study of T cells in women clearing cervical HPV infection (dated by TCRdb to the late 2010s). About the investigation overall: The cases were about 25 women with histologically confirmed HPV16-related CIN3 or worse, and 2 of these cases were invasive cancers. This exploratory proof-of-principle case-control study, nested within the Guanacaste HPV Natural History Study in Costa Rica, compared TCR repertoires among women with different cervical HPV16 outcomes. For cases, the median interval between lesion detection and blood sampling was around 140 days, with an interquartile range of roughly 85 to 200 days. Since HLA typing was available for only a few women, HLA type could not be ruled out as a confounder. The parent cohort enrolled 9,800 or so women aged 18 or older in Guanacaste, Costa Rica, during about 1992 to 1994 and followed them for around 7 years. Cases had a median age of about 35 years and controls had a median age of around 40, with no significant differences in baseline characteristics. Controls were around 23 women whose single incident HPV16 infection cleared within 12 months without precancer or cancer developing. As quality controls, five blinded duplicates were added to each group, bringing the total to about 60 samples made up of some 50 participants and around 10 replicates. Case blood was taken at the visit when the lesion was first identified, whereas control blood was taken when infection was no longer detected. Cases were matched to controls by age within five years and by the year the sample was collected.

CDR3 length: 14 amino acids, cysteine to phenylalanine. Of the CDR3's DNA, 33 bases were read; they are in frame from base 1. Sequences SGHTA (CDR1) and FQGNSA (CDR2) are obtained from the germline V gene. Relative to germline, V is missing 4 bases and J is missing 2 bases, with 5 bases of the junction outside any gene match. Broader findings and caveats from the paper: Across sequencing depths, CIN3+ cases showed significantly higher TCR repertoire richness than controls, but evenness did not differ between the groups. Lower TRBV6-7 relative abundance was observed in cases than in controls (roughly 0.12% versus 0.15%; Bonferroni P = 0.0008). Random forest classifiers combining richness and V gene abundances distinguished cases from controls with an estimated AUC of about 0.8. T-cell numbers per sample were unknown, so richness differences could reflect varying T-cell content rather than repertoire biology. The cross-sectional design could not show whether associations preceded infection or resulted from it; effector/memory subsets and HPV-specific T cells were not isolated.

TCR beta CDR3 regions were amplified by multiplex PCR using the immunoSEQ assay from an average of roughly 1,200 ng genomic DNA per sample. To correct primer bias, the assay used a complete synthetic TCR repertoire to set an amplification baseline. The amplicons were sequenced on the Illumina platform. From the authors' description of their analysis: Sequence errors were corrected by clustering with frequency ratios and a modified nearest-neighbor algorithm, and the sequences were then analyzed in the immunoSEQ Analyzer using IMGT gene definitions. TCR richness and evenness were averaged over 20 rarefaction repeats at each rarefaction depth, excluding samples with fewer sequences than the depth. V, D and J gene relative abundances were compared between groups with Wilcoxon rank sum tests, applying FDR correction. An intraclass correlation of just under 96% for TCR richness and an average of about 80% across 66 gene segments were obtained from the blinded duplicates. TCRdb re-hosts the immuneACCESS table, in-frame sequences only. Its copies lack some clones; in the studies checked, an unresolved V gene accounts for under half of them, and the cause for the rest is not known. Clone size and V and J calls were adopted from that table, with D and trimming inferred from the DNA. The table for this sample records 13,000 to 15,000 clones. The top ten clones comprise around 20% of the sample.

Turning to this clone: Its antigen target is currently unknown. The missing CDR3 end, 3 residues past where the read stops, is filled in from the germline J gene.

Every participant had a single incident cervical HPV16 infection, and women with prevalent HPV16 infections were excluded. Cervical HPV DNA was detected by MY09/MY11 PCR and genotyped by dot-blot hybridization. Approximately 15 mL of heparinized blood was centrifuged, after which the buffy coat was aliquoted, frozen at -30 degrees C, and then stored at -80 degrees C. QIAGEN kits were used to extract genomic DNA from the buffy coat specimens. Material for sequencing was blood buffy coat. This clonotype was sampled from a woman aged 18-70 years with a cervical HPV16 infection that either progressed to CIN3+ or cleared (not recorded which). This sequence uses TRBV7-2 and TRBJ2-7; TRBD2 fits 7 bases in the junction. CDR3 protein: CASSWGGSPYEQYF. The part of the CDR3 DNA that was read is TGTGCCAGCAGCTGGGGGGGTAGCCCCTACGAG.